This TCR beta chain was identified during a study of cytomegalovirus exposure and HLA in healthy donors. The CDR3 spans 13 residues. Looked up from germline, CDR1 is SGHKS and CDR2 is YYEKEE (reference sequence). V lost 3 bases to trimming and J lost 4 bases; unmatched junction nucleotides: 1. The study's findings and limits: The study put 150 or so TCR beta chains on its list as cytomegalovirus-associated. Reported findings show TCR beta sequences accurately forecast HLA-A and HLA-B alleles in most subjects.

It was with 60 Vbeta and 13 Jbeta primers that the PCR ran. Profiled with immunoSEQ multiplex PCR; TCRdb holds only in-frame clones, not every one. The data contain about 120,000 clones, about 79% of them singletons. In the case of this clone: Its cognate antigen is unknown.

This TCR derives from a man aged 30-40 years in good health and CMV-seropositive. Sequencing was carried out using PBMCs. The rearrangement links TRBV5-5 to TRBJ2-7; 10 nucleotides align to TRBD1. CDR3 nucleotides: TGTGCCAGCAGCTGGACAGGGGGATACGAGCAGTACTTC. This translates into CASSWTGGYEQYF. The whole variable domain, remainder taken from reference TRBV5-5 and TRBJ2-7, is DAGVTQSPTHLIKTRGQQVTLRCSPISGHKSVSWYQQVLGQGPQFIFQYYEKEERGRGNFPDRFSARQFPNYSSELNVNALLLGDSALYLCASSWTGGYEQYFGPGTRLTVT.